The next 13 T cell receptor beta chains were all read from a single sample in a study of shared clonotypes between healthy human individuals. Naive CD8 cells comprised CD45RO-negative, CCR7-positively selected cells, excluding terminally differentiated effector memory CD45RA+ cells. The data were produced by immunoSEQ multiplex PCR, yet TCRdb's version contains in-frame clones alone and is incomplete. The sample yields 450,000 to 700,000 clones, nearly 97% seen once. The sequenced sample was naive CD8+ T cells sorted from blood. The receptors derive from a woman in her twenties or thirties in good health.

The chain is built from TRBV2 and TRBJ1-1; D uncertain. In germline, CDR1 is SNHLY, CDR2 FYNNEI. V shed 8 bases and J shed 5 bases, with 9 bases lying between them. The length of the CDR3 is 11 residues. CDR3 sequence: CASLVRTEAFF. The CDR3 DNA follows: TGTGCCAGCTTAGTACGGACTGAAGCTTTCTTT.

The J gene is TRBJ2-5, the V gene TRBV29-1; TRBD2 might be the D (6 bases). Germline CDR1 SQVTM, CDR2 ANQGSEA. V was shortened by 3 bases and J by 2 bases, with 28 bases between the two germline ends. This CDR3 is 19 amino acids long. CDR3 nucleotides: TGCAGCGTTGAGGGTCTAGTCCCCCCTGGCCTAGCGAATCAAGAGACCCAGTACTTC. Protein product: CSVEGLVPPGLANQETQYF.

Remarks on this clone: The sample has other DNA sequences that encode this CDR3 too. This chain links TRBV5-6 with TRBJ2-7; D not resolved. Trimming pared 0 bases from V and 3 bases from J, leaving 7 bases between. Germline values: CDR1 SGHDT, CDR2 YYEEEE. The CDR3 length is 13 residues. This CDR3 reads CASSLGASYEQYF. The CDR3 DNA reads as TGTGCCAGCAGCTTGGGGGCTAGCTACGAGCAGTACTTC.

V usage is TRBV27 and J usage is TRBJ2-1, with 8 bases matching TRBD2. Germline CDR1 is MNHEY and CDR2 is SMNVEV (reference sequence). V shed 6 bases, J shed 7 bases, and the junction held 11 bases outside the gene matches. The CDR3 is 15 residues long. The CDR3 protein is CASRLEAGVINEQFF. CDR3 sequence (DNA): TGTGCCAGCAGGCTAGAAGCGGGAGTGATAAATGAGCAGTTCTTC.

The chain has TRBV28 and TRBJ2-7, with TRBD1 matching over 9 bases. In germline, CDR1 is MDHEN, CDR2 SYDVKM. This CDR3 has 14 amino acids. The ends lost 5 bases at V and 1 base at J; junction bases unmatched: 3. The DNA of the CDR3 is TGTGCCAGCAGTACCGGGACAGGGTCCTACGAGCAGTACTTC. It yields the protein CASSTGTGSYEQYF. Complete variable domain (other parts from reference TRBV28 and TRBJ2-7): DVKVTQSSRYLVKRTGEKVFLECVQDMDHENMFWYRQDPGLGLRLIYFSYDVKMKEKGDIPEGYSVSREKKERFSLILESASTNQTSMYLCASSTGTGSYEQYFGPGTRLTVT.

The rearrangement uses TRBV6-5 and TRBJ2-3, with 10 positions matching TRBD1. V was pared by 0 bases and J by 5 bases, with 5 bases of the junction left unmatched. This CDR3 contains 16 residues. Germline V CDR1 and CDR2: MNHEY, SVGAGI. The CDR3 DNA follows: TGTGCCAGCAGTTACTCAAGGACAGGGGGTAAAGATACGCAGTATTTT. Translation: CASSYSRTGGKDTQYF.

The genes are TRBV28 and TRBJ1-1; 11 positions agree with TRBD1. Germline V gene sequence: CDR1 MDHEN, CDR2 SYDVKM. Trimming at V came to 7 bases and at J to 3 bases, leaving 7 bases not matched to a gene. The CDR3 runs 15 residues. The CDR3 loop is CASTWTGGGYTEAFF. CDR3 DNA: TGTGCCAGCACCTGGACAGGGGGCGGGTACACTGAAGCTTTCTTT.

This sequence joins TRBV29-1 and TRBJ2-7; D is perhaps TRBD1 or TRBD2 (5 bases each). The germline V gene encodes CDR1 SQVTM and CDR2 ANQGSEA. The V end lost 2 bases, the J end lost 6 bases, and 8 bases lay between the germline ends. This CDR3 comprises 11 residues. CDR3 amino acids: CSVEYGTEQYF. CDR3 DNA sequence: TGCAGCGTTGAATATGGGACCGAGCAGTACTTC.

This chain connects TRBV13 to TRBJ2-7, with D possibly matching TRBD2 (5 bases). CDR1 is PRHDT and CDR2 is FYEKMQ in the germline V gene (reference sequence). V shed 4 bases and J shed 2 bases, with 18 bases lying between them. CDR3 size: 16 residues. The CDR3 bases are TGTGCCAGCAGCTCCCCGGATGAGGGCCCCCCCTACGAGCAGTACTTC. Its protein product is CASSSPDEGPPYEQYF.

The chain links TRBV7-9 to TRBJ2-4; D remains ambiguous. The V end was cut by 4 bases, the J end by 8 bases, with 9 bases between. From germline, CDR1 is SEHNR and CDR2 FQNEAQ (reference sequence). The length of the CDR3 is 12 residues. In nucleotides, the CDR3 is TGTGCCAGCAGCTGGGGTGGGGACATTCAGTACTTC. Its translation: CASSWGGDIQYF.

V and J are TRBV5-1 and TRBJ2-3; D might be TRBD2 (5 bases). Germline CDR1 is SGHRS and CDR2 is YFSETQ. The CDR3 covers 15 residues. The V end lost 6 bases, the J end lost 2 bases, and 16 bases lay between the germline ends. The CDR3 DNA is TGCGCCAGCATGGAGGAGCAGAGCTTCACAGATACGCAGTATTTT. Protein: CASMEEQSFTDTQYF.

The CDR3 DNA is TGTGCCAGCAGCGTAGAGTGGACTCGAGGGCTTGATGAGCAGTTCTTC. Protein: CASSVEWTRGLDEQFF. The chain carries TRBV9 and TRBJ2-1; the D gene is possibly TRBD2 (5 bases). V shed 0 bases and J shed 8 bases, with 18 bases lying between them. Germline loops: CDR1 SGDLS, CDR2 YYNGEE. The CDR3 has 16 amino acids.

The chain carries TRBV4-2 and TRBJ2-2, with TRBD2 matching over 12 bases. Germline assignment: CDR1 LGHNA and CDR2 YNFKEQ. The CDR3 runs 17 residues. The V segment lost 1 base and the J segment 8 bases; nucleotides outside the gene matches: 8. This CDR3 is CASSQGLAGVSAGELFF. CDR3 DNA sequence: TGTGCCAGCAGCCAAGGACTAGCGGGAGTTTCTGCGGGGGAGCTGTTTTTT.